Shown below are 14 T cell receptor beta chains from a single sample sequenced in a study of T-cell memory formation after mild COVID-19. TCRdb ran MiXCR on the 5' RACE reads and lists one entry per CDR3 protein. The data hold just under 550,000 distinct CDR3 sequences, with 20% observed a single time. The sample taken for sequencing was PBMCs or a T cell subset sorted from them (not recorded which). Receptors were obtained from an adult woman who had mild COVID-19 (a few samples of this study predate the infection). Cell type and time point are not known.

The V and J genes are TRBV7-9 and TRBJ2-3; the D is unclear. Germline CDR1 is SEHNR and CDR2 is FQNEAQ (reference sequence). The ends were cut back, 5 bases at V and 2 bases at J, with 8 bases in the middle. The CDR3 covers 13 residues. CDR3 sequence (DNA): TGTGCCAGCAGCGGTGCCTACACAGATACGCAGTATTTT. Its protein is CASSGAYTDTQYF.

The CDR3 is CASPEAASGNTIYF. CDR3 bases: TGTGCCAGCCCAGAGGCTGCCTCTGGAAACACCATATATTTT. This chain joins TRBV12-3 or TRBV12-4 and TRBJ1-3, with no clear D. V was pared by 8 bases and J by 0 bases, with 11 bases between. The CDR3 extends over 14 amino acids.

In its sample, this clonotype was seen a few times. Here the CDR3 reads CSARGTGGYEQYF. The CDR3 region has the DNA TGCAGTGCTAGAGGGACAGGGGGCTACGAGCAGTACTTC. The V gene is TRBV20-1, the J gene TRBJ2-7; 10 bases are shared with TRBD1. V lost 1 base and J lost 3; bases outside the gene matches: 0. The CDR3 has 13 amino acids. CDR1 is DFQATT, CDR2 SNEGSKA, per germline (reference sequence).

The V gene is TRBV19, the J gene TRBJ1-1; D call uncertain. Between the trimmed V and J ends, which lost 3 bases and 1 base, there was a span of 9 bases. CDR1 and CDR2 (germline): LNHDA, SQIVND (reference sequence). This CDR3 comprises 14 residues. The chain's CDR3 is CASSIAQSNTEAFF. The DNA for the CDR3 is TGTGCCAGTAGTATCGCACAGTCGAACACTGAAGCTTTCTTT.

This clonotype was detected only a few times. V is TRBV9 and J is TRBJ2-7; 8 bases align to TRBD2. CDR1 SGDLS and CDR2 YYNGEE come from the germline V gene. The junction had 3 bases not matched to a gene; V was cut back by 4 bases and J by 0 bases. The CDR3 is 14 amino acids. The CDR3 coding sequence is TGTGCCAGCAGCTACAGCGGGAGCTCCTACGAGCAGTACTTC. This encodes CASSYSGSSYEQYF. The variable domain in full, with the rest retrieved from reference TRBV9 and TRBJ2-7, is DSGVTQTPKHLITATGQRVTLRCSPRSGDLSVYWYQQSLDQGLQFLIQYYNGEERAKGNILERFSAQQFPDLHSELNLSSLELGDSALYFCASSYSGSSYEQYFGPGTRLTVT.

The gene calls are TRBV24-1 and TRBJ1-2, with a weak D call TRBD1 (6 bases). Germline assignment: CDR1 KGHDR and CDR2 SFDVKD. V was trimmed by 2 bases and J by 5 bases, leaving 8 bases between them. This CDR3 is built from 13 residues. CDR3 coding DNA: TGTGCCACCAGTGATTGGACAGAGTATGGCTACACCTTC. Amino acids: CATSDWTEYGYTF.

A note on this clonotype: At one end, the junction sequence differs from germline, possibly due to a read error. The chain joins TRBV6-5 to TRBJ2-1; no firm D call. The germline CDR1 and CDR2 sequences are MNHEY and SVGAGI. The CDR3 contains 15 residues. In DNA form, the CDR3 reads TGTGCCAGCAGTCCTCGGTTCAGCTCCTACAATGAGCAGTTATTC. Translating gives CASSPRFSSYNEQLF.

For the CDR3, the DNA is TGCAGTGCCGGGGACGGAGATACGCAGTATTTT. Its protein product is CSAGDGDTQYF. The chain employs TRBV20-1 and TRBJ2-3, with D possibly being TRBD1 or TRBD2 (5 bases each). The V end lost 6 bases, the J end lost 5 bases, and 9 bases lay between the germline ends. The CDR3 spans 11 residues. Germline V gene lookup returns CDR1 DFQATT and CDR2 SNEGSKA (reference sequence).

The chain couples TRBV12-3 or TRBV12-4 to TRBJ1-1; maybe TRBD1 (6 bases). The CDR3 length is 13 residues. The V end lost 8 bases, the J end lost 4 bases, and 14 bases lay between the germline ends. This chain's CDR3 is CASQRGASTEAFF. In DNA, the CDR3 is TGTGCCAGCCAGAGGGGGGCGAGCACTGAAGCTTTCTTT.

The CDR3, as DNA: TGTGCCTGGAGTACCTCCCCGACAGGGGAAAGCACAGATACGCAGTATTTT. This gives the protein CAWSTSPTGESTDTQYF. The rearrangement uses TRBV30 and TRBJ2-3, with TRBD1 matching over 8 bases. The V and J ends lost 2 bases and 0 bases, in that order; junction bases with no gene match: 10. The CDR3 totals 17 residues. CDR1 and CDR2 (germline): GTSNPN, SVGIG (reference sequence).

The rearrangement uses TRBV7-9 and TRBJ2-5; 7 positions match TRBD1. V trimming: 5 bases; J trimming: 0 bases; junction bases outside the gene matches: 12. Per germline, CDR1 SEHNR and CDR2 FQNEAQ (reference sequence). This CDR3 contains 17 residues. CDR3 in amino acids: CASSAPRDRRNQETQYF. CDR3 DNA: TGTGCCAGCAGCGCCCCTCGGGACAGACGTAACCAAGAGACCCAGTACTTC.

This rearrangement joins TRBV3-1 to TRBJ2-5; possibly TRBD2 for D (5 bases). With 1 base removed from V and 2 bases from J, the gap between germline ends came to 11 bases. Germline CDR1 is LGHDT and CDR2 is YNNKEL (reference sequence). The CDR3 is 15 amino acids. CDR3 in amino acids: CASSQGLTAQETQYF. The DNA for the CDR3 is TGTGCCAGCAGCCAAGGACTAACTGCGCAAGAGACCCAGTACTTC.

This clonotype was detected a few times. V usage is TRBV19 and J usage is TRBJ1-5; unclear D gene. Trimming took off 4 bases at V and 1 base at J, with 5 bases between the two ends. Germline-derived CDR1 and CDR2 are LNHDA and SQIVND (reference sequence). The length of the CDR3 is 13 residues. The CDR3, as DNA: TGTGCCAGTAGTAGGGTCAGCAATCAGCCCCAGCATTTT. Amino acids: CASSRVSNQPQHF.

The chain has TRBV20-1 and TRBJ1-1, with a tentative D call TRBD1 (6 bases). V lost 5 bases and J lost 3, with 19 bases in between. Germline V lookup: CDR1 DFQATT, CDR2 SNEGSKA (reference sequence). The CDR3 is made up of 15 amino acids. For the CDR3, the DNA is TGCAGTGCTTCCCAGCCCGGGGGGCCTGACACTGAAGCTTTCTTT. Protein: CSASQPGGPDTEAFF.